This is a list of T cell receptor beta chains from one sample in a study of cytotoxic CD8 clonotypes in ibrutinib-treated CLL. Assay used: immunoSEQ multiplex PCR; TCRdb lists only in-frame clones, some missing. The sample includes about 300,000 clones, approximately 76% of them seen just once. This material consisted of PBMCs, taken at disease progression, from a patient treated with ibrutinib. The receptors stem from a human donor with chronic lymphocytic leukemia. Both conserved end residues are part of each CDR3. Each record gives: J gene, V gene, clone size, D gene, CDR3 DNA, CDR3 protein. The D gene is left open where the match is weak. Rows may omit the clone size; those that give it use once, few, many or a size class.

TRBJ1-6 | TRBV11-2 | NA | NA | TGTGCCAGCAGCTCCCGACAAAAGGTGGCGAGGGGAAAATCACCCCTCCACTTT | CASSSRQKVARGKSPLHF
TRBJ2-7 | TRBV5-1 | NA | NA | TGCGCCAGCAGCCGGGACGGCATGGGCGAGCAGTACTTC | CASSRDGMGEQYF
TRBJ2-7 | TRBV7-6 | NA | TRBD2 | TGTGCCAGCAGCTTATCGTGGGGAGGGTCCTACGAGCAGTACTTC | CASSLSWGGSYEQYF
TRBJ1-2 | TRBV20-1 | NA | NA | TGCAGTGCTATCCGGGGCTATGGCTACACCTTC | CSAIRGYGYTF
TRBJ2-5 | TRBV6-6 | NA | NA | TGTGCCAGCAGTCTTCTGGGAATTCGTGGTCAAGAGACCCAGTACTTC | CASSLLGIRGQETQYF
TRBJ2-5 | TRBV5-1 | once | NA | TGCGCCAGCAGCTTGGTCTCGGGATTAGTTCAAGAGACCCAGTACTTC | CASSLVSGLVQETQYF
TRBJ2-6 | TRBV7-9 | NA | NA | TGTGCCAGCAGCACAGGGTCTGGGGCCAACGTCCTGACTTTC | CASSTGSGANVLTF
TRBJ1-2 | TRBV5-6 | NA | NA | TGTGCCAGCAGCCCCGGACACGGCCCATATGGCTACACCTTC | CASSPGHGPYGYTF
TRBJ2-7 | TRBV7-9 | NA | NA | TGTGCCAGCAGCGGATACGCGCCGGGACACGCTTCCTCCTACGAGCAGTACTTC | CASSGYAPGHASSYEQYF
TRBJ2-2 | TRBV11-3 | NA | NA | TGTGCCAGCAGCTCTCGAAGGGGGACCGGGGAGCTGTTTTTT | CASSSRRGTGELFF
TRBJ2-3 | TRBV7-9 | NA | TRBD1 | TGTGCCAGCAGCCCGGGACAGTACACAGATACGCAGTATTTT | CASSPGQYTDTQYF
TRBJ2-2 | TRBV18 | once | TRBD2 | TGTGCCAGCCCGACTAGCGGGGGACGAACCGGGGAGCTGTTTTTT | CASPTSGGRTGELFF
TRBJ2-5 | TRBV5-1 | once | TRBD1 | TGCGCCAGCAGCCAGGGGACAGGGACCTTCCAAGAGACCCAGTACTTC | CASSQGTGTFQETQYF
TRBJ1-4 | TRBV19 | once | NA | TGTGCCAGTAGTATAAGATCCATTAATGAAAAACTGTTTTTT | CASSIRSINEKLFF
TRBJ2-7 | TRBV7-8 | NA | TRBD1 | TGTGCCAGCAGCTTAGAACAGGGGGTTTACGAGCAGTACTTC | CASSLEQGVYEQYF
TRBJ2-2 | TRBV2 | NA | TRBD2 | TGTGCCAGCAGTGACCCCATAGCGGGAGGGCGTCGGATCACCGGGGAGCTGTTTTTT | CASSDPIAGGRRITGELFF
TRBJ2-3 | TRBV9 | NA | NA | TGTGCCAGCAGCGTACAGGGACAAGGGAGGGATACGCAGTATTTT | CASSVQGQGRDTQYF
TRBJ2-3 | TRBV27 | once | NA | TGTGCCAGCAGTTCCCTACAGCATAGCACAGATACGCAGTATTTT | CASSSLQHSTDTQYF
TRBJ1-6 | TRBV27 | NA | TRBD1 | TGTGCCAGCAGTAACCGGGACAGGGGATATAATTCACCCCTCCACTTT | CASSNRDRGYNSPLHF
TRBJ1-4 | TRBV19 | NA | NA | TGTGCCAGTAGCCCCCAAGTTGGAGCATCTAATGAAAAACTGTTTTTT | CASSPQVGASNEKLFF
TRBJ1-2 | TRBV29-1 | NA | NA | TGCAGCGTTGAAGATTACTCGTCACAGGGAGGTGAGCGCTACACCTTC | CSVEDYSSQGGERYTF
TRBJ2-7 | TRBV4-1 | NA | TRBD2 | TGCGCCAGCAGCCAAAGTCAAGCGGGGGGGCGCGAGCAGTACTTC | CASSQSQAGGREQYF
TRBJ2-5 | TRBV6-1 | NA | NA | TGTGCCAGCACCCTGCCGGGGAGCGAAGAGACCCAGTACTTC | CASTLPGSEETQYF
TRBJ2-7 | TRBV10-3 | NA | NA | TGTGCCATCAGACCAAGGGACGTTGGCGAGCAGTACTTC | CAIRPRDVGEQYF
TRBJ1-3 | TRBV25-1 | NA | TRBD1 | TGTGCCAGCAGTACAGACAGGGCTGGAAACACCATATATTTT | CASSTDRAGNTIYF
TRBJ2-7 | TRBV18 | NA | TRBD2 | TGTGCCAGCTCACCTAGGACTAGTCTCCACGAGCAGTACTTC | CASSPRTSLHEQYF
TRBJ1-1 | TRBV7-8 | NA | NA | TGTGCCAGCAGCACTCCAGGATTGAACACTGAAGCTTTCTTT | CASSTPGLNTEAFF
TRBJ2-4 | TRBV6-6 | few | NA | TGTGCCAGCAGTTACTCTGGCGGAGCCAAAAACATTCAGTACTTC | CASSYSGGAKNIQYF
TRBJ2-1 | TRBV7-9 | NA | TRBD2 | TGTGCCAGCAGCCCCCTAGCGGGATACGATGAGCAGTTCTTC | CASSPLAGYDEQFF
TRBJ1-2 | TRBV5-8 | NA | NA | TGTGCCAGCAGCTTGGCCGTTGGAAACGGGGTCTATGGCTACACCTTC | CASSLAVGNGVYGYTF
TRBJ2-7 | TRBV5-4 | NA | NA | TGTGCCAGCAGCTTGGGAGGGGTGGTGGCGGCCGAGCAGTACTTC | CASSLGGVVAAEQYF
TRBJ2-5 | TRBV20-1 | NA | NA | TGCAGTGCTAAGAGTGGAGAGACCCAGTACTTC | CSAKSGETQYF
TRBJ1-5 | TRBV7-8 | NA | TRBD1 | TGTGCCAGCAGCGAAGGGACAGTGAATCAGCCCCAGCATTTT | CASSEGTVNQPQHF
TRBJ1-2 | TRBV27 | NA | NA | TGTGCCAGCAGTTTAATTCCGGGCTCGAACTATGGCTACACCTTC | CASSLIPGSNYGYTF
TRBJ2-5 | TRBV5-1 | NA | NA | TGCGCCAGCAGCATGAACAGGGTTAGCCAAGAGACCCAGTACTTC | CASSMNRVSQETQYF
TRBJ1-2 | TRBV5-1 | few | TRBD1 | TGCGCCAGCTCCCGAGCAGGGGGCGACTATGGCTACACCTTC | CASSRAGGDYGYTF
TRBJ2-5 | TRBV2 | NA | NA | TGTGCCAGCAGATTACAGGGTTACGAGACCCAGTACTTC | CASRLQGYETQYF
TRBJ2-3 | TRBV7-2 | NA | NA | TGTGCCAGCAGCTCCCCGCGGTCCGGCCCCGGCTTCACAGATACGCAGTATTTT | CASSSPRSGPGFTDTQYF
TRBJ2-3 | TRBV6-1 | NA | NA | TGTGCCAGCAGGACTAGGGCTCTGGATTTT | CASRTRALDF
TRBJ1-1 | TRBV6-1 | NA | NA | TGTGCCAGCAGTGAAGCTGGCTATATGAACACTGAAGCTTTCTTT | CASSEAGYMNTEAFF